A selection of T cell receptor beta chains follows, all from one sample in a study of T cell responses to AZD1222 COVID-19 vaccine. TCRdb keeps only in-frame clones here, not all; method: immunoSEQ multiplex PCR. Of about 150,000 clones in the sample, roughly 87% are singletons; the top ten hold 2.6%. The material sequenced was peripheral blood, taken on day 0 of AZD1222 vaccination. These receptors all come from an adult in good health. The CDR3 runs from the conserved cysteine through the conserved F or W. A D gene is named only where the DNA matches it firmly.

D gene,V gene,CDR3 protein
TRBD2,TRBV7-2,CASSAAGTSGSYEQYF
-,TRBV7-6,CASSLIRLGTGRGINEKLFF
-,TRBV12-5,CASGWGDTRYEQYF
-,TRBV4-1,CASSRGVFENGEAFF
TRBD1,TRBV5-4,CASSYDRGLYGYTF
-,TRBV5-6,CASSSGGRNYEQYF
-,TRBV2,CASRSTWGNEQYF
-,TRBV1,CTSSQDTKGVGSPLHF
-,TRBV15,CATSPEGVQPQHF
TRBD2,TRBV7-2,CASSLELYILAGGTGELFF
TRBD1,TRBV5-1,CASSSEQGAGIQYF
TRBD1,TRBV5-1,CASSLQGIGTEAFF
-,TRBV5-1,CASSLGGWETQYF
-,TRBV5-6,CASSLIGRNTGELFF
-,TRBV5-1,CASSLVGKEQFF
-,TRBV30,CAWRRGRFNYGYTF
-,TRBV15,CATSRELGAGNTIYF
-,TRBV18,CASSPPVGPTGYGYTF
-,TRBV2,CASRDNPTENTEAFF
-,TRBV7-2,CASSFWVPPDTIYF
TRBD1,TRBV5-5,CASSPWTGGFNQPQHF
-,TRBV20-1,CSASQGRGDYGYTF
-,TRBV6-5,CASSYTGGTEAFF
TRBD2,TRBV9,CASSRTSGRGYEQYF
TRBD1,TRBV28,CASTPAPAGGYEQYF
-,TRBV11-2,CASSLRQAYEQYF
-,TRBV6-5,CASRVDEDTEAFF
-,TRBV7-2,CASSLGGSRLEQYF
-,TRBV6-5,CASSYGGANYGYTF
TRBD1,TRBV5-3,CARSLTPGQGASANTGELFF
-,TRBV2,CASSVQGRSPLHF
-,TRBV5-5,CASSRVATRAEAFF
TRBD2,TRBV27,CASRGLVGNIQYF
-,TRBV3-1/TRBV3-2,CASSHRSRLYEQYF
-,TRBV3-1/TRBV3-2,CASSQASDGPYEQYF
TRBD2,TRBV7-7,CASSLTGGEQFF
TRBD2,TRBV5-1,CASSSPGTSGRFSYNEQFF
-,TRBV7-2,CASSLNSALNTEAFF
-,TRBV11-3,CASSLGGISSYNEQFF
TRBD2,TRBV11-3,CASSLAGGLSNEQFF
-,TRBV11-3,CASSHYNEQFF
-,TRBV10-3,CAISSGPLTDTQYF
TRBD1,TRBV5-1,CASSPDRNYGYTF
TRBD1,TRBV12-3/TRBV12-4,CASSSDRAYEQYF
TRBD1,TRBV6-5,CASSPPGQPYEQYF
-,TRBV5-1,CASSLGSATYEQYF
-,TRBV5-1,CASSFQGPNTGELFF
TRBD2,TRBV28,CASRRSGSYEQYF
-,TRBV5-5,CASSLETPGYTF
-,TRBV2,CASGSRSYNEQFF
-,TRBV9,CASSLGTVSTDTQYF